Below, 32 T cell receptor beta chains from the same sample are listed, as sequenced in a study of type 1 regulatory T cells. Findings and limits, study-wide: Type 1 regulatory T cells had a more restricted TCR repertoire than non-type 1 regulatory T cells.

Their cognate antigens are unknown. Via MiXCR, TCRdb re-called the reads, giving one row per CDR3 protein. The top ten hold 8% to 9% of the sample, which has roughly 71,000 distinct CDR3 sequences, roughly 20% seen once. Sequenced: cultured type 1 regulatory T (Tr1) cells, either the whole culture or a sorted fraction (not recorded which). The receptors here all came from a human donor in good health.

This clonotype was recorded a few times. The rearrangement links TRBV25-1 to TRBJ1-6; D gene unclear. The CDR3 runs 14 residues. CDR1 MGHDK and CDR2 SYGVNS come from the germline V gene. Trimming stripped 3 bases from V and 5 bases from J, with 8 bases between. Here the CDR3 reads CASSDTPNNSPLHF. In nucleotides, the CDR3 is TGTGCCAGCAGTGACACCCCCAATAATTCACCCCTCCACTTT.

The chain carries TRBV5-1 and TRBJ2-7; D ambiguous. Trimming stripped 3 bases from V and 4 bases from J, with 20 bases between. Germline CDR1 reads SGHRS; CDR2 reads YFSETQ. The CDR3 totals 16 residues. The CDR3: CASSYAGVVRKYEQYF. For the CDR3, the DNA is TGCGCCAGCAGCTACGCCGGAGTTGTAAGAAAATACGAGCAGTACTTC.

The rearrangement links TRBV29-1 to TRBJ1-3; a weak D match, TRBD1 (6 bases). The CDR3 has 12 amino acids. V lost 5 bases, J lost 7 bases, and 12 bases lay in between. Germline CDR1 reads SQVTM; CDR2 reads ANQGSEA. Here the CDR3 DNA reads TGCAGCGTTCGGGTGGGGGCGAACACCATATATTTT. Amino acid sequence: CSVRVGANTIYF.

The sample holds a few counts of this clonotype. J is TRBJ2-1 and V is TRBV24-1; 8 bases align to TRBD1. V was clipped by 6 bases and J by 7 bases; unmatched bases: 10. In germline, CDR1 is KGHDR, CDR2 SFDVKD. CDR3 length: 15 amino acids. CDR3 in amino acids: CATSSRQGNRNEQFF. The CDR3 nucleotides are TGTGCCACCAGTTCTCGACAGGGGAATAGGAATGAGCAGTTCTTC.

The chain is built from TRBV5-1 and TRBJ2-3; 8 bases match TRBD2. Germline V CDR1 and CDR2: SGHRS, YFSETQ. Unmatched junction bases numbered 3, after V lost 1 base and J lost 5 bases. CDR3 length: 14 amino acids. For the CDR3, the DNA is TGCGCCAGCAGCTTGACCCTAGCGGGAGATACGCAGTATTTT. This encodes CASSLTLAGDTQYF.

In DNA, the CDR3 is TGTGCCACCAGCAGAGAAACAGACAATGAGCAGTTCTTC. This gives the protein CATSRETDNEQFF. This chain uses TRBV15 with TRBJ2-1; D unclear. CDR1 and CDR2 from the germline V gene are LNHNV and YYDKDF (reference sequence). Between the trimmed V and J ends, which lost 0 bases and 5 bases, there was a span of 5 bases. The CDR3 sequence is 13 residues long.

The chain combines TRBV3-1 with TRBJ2-3, with unresolved D. The CDR3 has 12 residues. Per germline, CDR1 LGHDT and CDR2 YNNKEL (reference sequence). Deletions cut 5 bases from V and 4 bases from J, with 7 bases between. The CDR3, as DNA: TGTGCCAGCAGCTGGATGCCAGATACGCAGTATTTT. Translating gives CASSWMPDTQYF.

This sequence joins TRBV12-2 and TRBJ2-7; the table's D gene call, TRBD1, was not cross checked with the DNA. TRBV12-2 is noted as a pseudogene. The length of the CDR3 is 16 residues. Here the CDR3 reads CASRFYRDRYSYEQYF. The CDR3 nucleotides are TGTGCAAGTCGCTTTTACCGGGACAGGTATTCCTACGAGCAGTACTTC.

The chain couples TRBV5-8 to TRBJ2-5; no definite D call. This CDR3 has 15 residues. Trimming left V 4 bases short and J 5 bases short, with 18 bases between. The germline gives CDR1 SGHTS, CDR2 YDEGEE. As DNA, the CDR3 is TGTGCCAGCAGCCCACCGGCAGCCACGTCTGAGACCCAGTACTTC. Protein product: CASSPPAATSETQYF.

CDR3 sequence: CSAREVRASRNTEAFF. CDR3 in DNA: TGCAGTGCTAGAGAAGTTCGGGCCTCCCGTAACACTGAAGCTTTCTTT. The chain joins TRBV20-1 to TRBJ1-1; no clear D. The V and J ends lost 0 bases and 2 bases respectively, with 16 bases between them. There are 16 residues in the CDR3. CDR1 and CDR2 (germline): DFQATT, SNEGSKA (reference sequence).

This clonotype was found a few times. The V gene is TRBV7-3, the J gene TRBJ2-3; a weak D match, TRBD2 (6 bases). CDR1 is SGHTA, CDR2 FQGTGA, per germline. The CDR3 runs to 14 residues. Trimming took off 8 bases at V and 0 bases at J, with 12 bases between the two ends. CDR3 region: CASAAGRSTDTQYF. For the CDR3, the DNA is TGTGCCAGCGCGGCGGGGAGAAGCACAGATACGCAGTATTTT.

The CDR3 loop is CASSLAQGRETQYF. The DNA for the CDR3 is TGTGCCAGCAGCTTAGCCCAGGGGAGGGAGACCCAGTACTTC. V is TRBV11-2 and J is TRBJ2-5; perhaps D is TRBD1 or TRBD2 (6 bases each). This CDR3 region has 14 residues. Germline CDR1 reads SGHAT; CDR2 reads FQNNGV. V was pared by 1 base and J by 5 bases, with 11 bases between.

This clonotype was detected many times. The V call is TRBV29-1, the J call TRBJ2-7; D possibly corresponds to TRBD2 (5 bases). The CDR3 sequence is 11 residues long. Trimming shortened V by 5 bases and J by 2 bases, and 7 bases separated the two germline ends. Germline lookup yields CDR1 SQVTM and CDR2 ANQGSEA. The CDR3 region is CSVQRAYEQYF. The CDR3, as DNA: TGCAGCGTTCAGAGGGCCTACGAGCAGTACTTC.

The V gene is TRBV24-1, the J gene TRBJ1-3; D unresolved. V lost 4 bases to trimming and J lost 5 bases, with 8 bases between them. The germline V gene has CDR1 KGHDR and CDR2 SFDVKD. The CDR3 spans 13 residues. CDR3 DNA: TGTGCCACCAGTGACGAGGGTAGAAACACCATATATTTT. Translation gives CATSDEGRNTIYF.

Comments on this clonotype: Sequence at one end of the junction differs from germline and may be a read error. The V call is TRBV20-1, the J call TRBJ2-4, with 8 positions matching TRBD2. The CDR3 has 13 amino acids. The germline CDR1 and CDR2 sequences are DFQATT and SNEGSKA (reference sequence). The DNA for the CDR3 is TGTAGTATTCAGCGGGAGCCCAAAAACATTCAGTACTTC. It codes for CSIQREPKNIQYF.

The rearrangement uses TRBV10-3 and TRBJ2-7, with D tentatively TRBD2 (6 bases). From germline, CDR1 is ENHRY and CDR2 SYGVKD. Deletions cut 10 bases from V and 9 bases from J, with 16 bases between. This CDR3 is 11 amino acids long. DNA of the CDR3: TGTGCCACCGGGGACTTAGAAGTGCAGTACTTC. Its protein is CATGDLEVQYF.

This clonotype occurred a few times. This chain links TRBV20-1 with TRBJ1-1, with D tentatively TRBD1 (6 bases). V shed 5 bases and J shed 0 bases, with 13 bases lying between them. CDR3 length: 14 residues. CDR1 and CDR2 (germline): DFQATT, SNEGSKA (reference sequence). The CDR3 protein is CSALQTGMNTEAFF. The CDR3 DNA sequence: TGCAGTGCTCTACAGACAGGTATGAACACTGAAGCTTTCTTT.

This rearrangement joins TRBV28 to TRBJ2-7; D gene ambiguous. Trimming cost V 2 bases and J 2 bases, with 10 bases left between them. The germline V gene encodes CDR1 MDHEN and CDR2 SYDVKM. This CDR3 region has 14 residues. The DNA of the CDR3 is TGTGCCAGCAGTTTACCCACCCGGGCCTACGAGCAGTACTTC. Encoded protein: CASSLPTRAYEQYF.

This clonotype was observed at least ten times. The CDR3 is CASSFTGSQPQHF. CDR3 DNA sequence: TGTGCCAGCAGCTTTACAGGGTCTCAGCCCCAGCATTTT. The chain carries TRBV7-2 and TRBJ1-5, with a possible D match to TRBD1 (6 bases). Deletions cut 3 bases from V and 6 bases from J, with 9 bases between. The CDR3 is 13 amino acids. Per germline, CDR1 SGHTA and CDR2 FQGNSA.

There are a few counts of this clonotype. The genes are TRBV28 and TRBJ2-1; 7 nucleotides match TRBD2. From germline, CDR1 is MDHEN and CDR2 SYDVKM. The CDR3 consists of 16 residues. Trimming at V came to 5 bases and at J to 4 bases, leaving 11 bases not matched to a gene. The CDR3 here is CASSAGFLAAYNEQFF. The DNA for the CDR3 is TGTGCCAGCAGTGCAGGGTTCCTAGCGGCGTACAATGAGCAGTTCTTC.

This clonotype was found many times. The rearrangement links TRBV30 to TRBJ2-7, with D perhaps matching TRBD1 or TRBD2 (5 bases each). The CDR3 consists of 13 residues. Trimming stripped 2 bases from V and 10 bases from J, with 18 bases between. Germline V CDR1 and CDR2: GTSNPN, SVGIG (reference sequence). The CDR3 reads CAWSRNLEGDQYF. The CDR3 nucleotides are TGTGCCTGGAGTCGAAACCTAGAAGGGGACCAGTACTTC.

This clonotype turned up a few times. The CDR3 sequence: CASSASHNSPLHF. The CDR3, as DNA: TGTGCAAGTTCCGCGTCTCATAATTCACCCCTCCACTTT. The chain links TRBV11-2 to TRBJ1-6; D gene ambiguous. Per the germline V gene, CDR1 is SGHAT and CDR2 is FQNNGV. There are 13 residues in the CDR3. The whole variable domain, remainder taken from reference TRBV11-2 and TRBJ1-6, is EAGVAQSPRYKIIEKRQSVAFWCNPISGHATLYWYQQILGQGPKLLIQFQNNGVVDDSQLPKDRFSAERLKGVDSTLKIQPAKLEDSAVYLCASSASHNSPLHFGNGTRLTVT.

The V and J genes are TRBV11-2 and TRBJ2-1; TRBD2 matches at 7 bases. Per the germline V gene, CDR1 is SGHAT and CDR2 is FQNNGV. The CDR3 runs to 15 residues. V dropped 5 bases and J dropped 9; count of bases not matched to a gene: 13. DNA of the CDR3: TGTGCCAGCAGCACCCAAATCCGATTAGCGGGTGAGCAGTTCTTC. Translated, it gives CASSTQIRLAGEQFF.

The CDR3 here is CASTEGWGRRDTQYF. In DNA form, the CDR3 reads TGTGCCAGCACCGAGGGTTGGGGGAGAAGAGATACGCAGTATTTT. J is TRBJ2-3 and V is TRBV27; possibly TRBD1 or TRBD2 for D (5 bases each). This CDR3 is 15 amino acids long. CDR1 MNHEY and CDR2 SMNVEV come from the germline V gene (reference sequence). Trimming took 7 bases from V and 5 from J, leaving 19 bases between them.

The rearrangement joins TRBV24-1 to TRBJ2-2, with 9 nucleotides matching TRBD1. The V gene end was trimmed by 5 bases and the J gene end by 6 bases; junction bases not matched to a gene: 6. CDR3 length: 15 amino acids. Germline V CDR1 and CDR2: KGHDR, SFDVKD. The chain's CDR3 is CATSVSRDRAGELFF. The DNA of the CDR3 is TGTGCCACCAGTGTTTCCCGGGACAGGGCCGGGGAGCTGTTTTTT.

The rearrangement links TRBV18 to TRBJ2-5; D uncertain. V was pared by 3 bases and J by 2 bases, with 13 bases between. Per the germline V gene, CDR1 is KGHSH and CDR2 is LQKENI. The length of the CDR3 is 15 residues. The CDR3 here is CASSPVEKGQETQYF. The CDR3, as DNA: TGTGCCAGCTCACCTGTGGAGAAAGGGCAAGAGACCCAGTACTTC.

In its sample, this clonotype is medium-sized. The V and J genes are TRBV5-1 and TRBJ2-7; D not resolved. This CDR3 comprises 12 residues. Per the germline V gene, CDR1 is SGHRS and CDR2 is YFSETQ. V gave up 4 bases and J gave up 6 bases, with 11 bases separating them. The chain's CDR3 is CASSLPPSEQYF. CDR3 nucleotides: TGCGCCAGCAGCCTCCCCCCATCCGAGCAGTACTTC.

This clonotype occurred once. The chain links TRBV15 to TRBJ2-3, with D unclear. The V end was cut by 1 base, the J end by 4 bases, with 6 bases between. Germline V CDR1 and CDR2: LNHNV, YYDKDF (reference sequence). This CDR3 region has 13 residues. In DNA, the CDR3 is TGTGCCACCAGCAGAGCCAGCGCAGATACGCAGTATTTT. It is translated as CATSRASADTQYF.

This clonotype was seen at least ten times. V usage is TRBV20-1 and J usage is TRBJ2-1, with D possibly TRBD2 on 6 matching bases. Germline assignment: CDR1 DFQATT and CDR2 SNEGSKA (reference sequence). V was trimmed by 0 bases and J by 7 bases, leaving 22 bases between them. The length of the CDR3 is 17 residues. As DNA, the CDR3 is TGCAGTGCTAGAGATCCTTGGTCGGGAGATAGGAAAAATGAGCAGTTCTTC. Translating it yields CSARDPWSGDRKNEQFF.

CDR3 sequence (DNA): TGCAGTGCTAGAAAACCGGGACAGGGGCGCAATGAGCAGTTCTTC. Its translation is CSARKPGQGRNEQFF. The chain links TRBV20-1 to TRBJ2-1, with 10 bases that match TRBD1. Germline loops: CDR1 DFQATT, CDR2 SNEGSKA (reference sequence). V was clipped by 2 bases and J by 6 bases; unmatched bases: 7. The length of the CDR3 is 15 residues.

The chain carries TRBV14 and TRBJ2-2, with D uncertain. V was clipped by 4 bases and J by 0 bases, with 12 bases between them. The CDR3 totals 16 residues. The V gene's germline CDR1 is SGHDN and CDR2 FVKESK. CDR3: CASSRLAPSNTGELFF. The CDR3 nucleotides read TGTGCCAGCAGCCGACTCGCACCTTCGAACACCGGGGAGCTGTTTTTT.

V gene TRBV7-2 combines with J gene TRBJ2-2, with D possibly matching TRBD2 (5 bases). The germline V gene encodes CDR1 SGHTA and CDR2 FQGNSA. The CDR3 is 19 amino acids. Trimming took 4 bases from V and 0 from J, leaving 21 bases between them. CDR3 in amino acids: CASSSRDYPDGANTGELFF. The CDR3 region has the DNA TGTGCCAGCAGCTCCAGAGACTACCCGGACGGAGCGAACACCGGGGAGCTGTTTTTT.